The rows below give T cell receptor beta chains drawn from one sample of a study of T cells in Graves' hyperthyroidism and ophthalmopathy. TCRdb re-called the multiplex PCR reads with MiXCR, one entry per CDR3 protein. This sample has 300,000 to 450,000 distinct CDR3 sequences, with roughly 14% found just once. Sequenced material: blood. All receptors come from a woman aged 30 to 39 with Graves' ophthalmopathy. CDR3s include the opening cysteine and the closing phenylalanine or tryptophan. Each record gives: V gene, CDR3 protein.

v_call: TRBV5-4; cdr3_aa: CASSLEGAGDTQYF
v_call: TRBV6-1; cdr3_aa: CASGYLREQYF
v_call: TRBV7-8; cdr3_aa: CASSLVIAASQHF
v_call: TRBV20-1; cdr3_aa: CSASPTEGSDTQYF
v_call: TRBV24-1; cdr3_aa: CATSDLRAASTDTQYF
v_call: TRBV12-3/TRBV12-4; cdr3_aa: CASSFWGGDYEQYF
v_call: TRBV19; cdr3_aa: CASSIGRTEAFF
v_call: TRBV10-3; cdr3_aa: CAISESGAGGGQYF
v_call: TRBV5-6; cdr3_aa: CASSLVGSYSYEQYF
v_call: TRBV7-9; cdr3_aa: CASSLEVGRGTGELFF
v_call: TRBV13; cdr3_aa: CASSSRASQETQYF
v_call: TRBV7-3; cdr3_aa: CASSLIPHSSGANVLTF
v_call: TRBV15; cdr3_aa: CATSRDGGENYEQYF
v_call: TRBV7-9; cdr3_aa: CASSLLEVNEQFF
v_call: TRBV28; cdr3_aa: CASTKTNIGGSYEQYF
v_call: TRBV2; cdr3_aa: CASSELGAKQETQYF
v_call: TRBV10-3; cdr3_aa: CAISESPGSYEQYF
v_call: TRBV5-4; cdr3_aa: CASSLWGVNTGELFF
v_call: TRBV28; cdr3_aa: CASSPFSKETQYF
v_call: TRBV18; cdr3_aa: CASSPGSAREYEQYF
v_call: TRBV11-2; cdr3_aa: CASSLMRGARTDTQYF
v_call: TRBV28; cdr3_aa: CASSLDSLLQHF
v_call: TRBV6-1; cdr3_aa: CASRTFAGTDNEKLFF
v_call: TRBV9; cdr3_aa: CASSVGGLGELFF
v_call: TRBV11-2; cdr3_aa: CASSLESVAGAYEQYF
v_call: TRBV20-1; cdr3_aa: CSATSGANVLTF
v_call: TRBV27; cdr3_aa: CASSLDAGGWDGYTF